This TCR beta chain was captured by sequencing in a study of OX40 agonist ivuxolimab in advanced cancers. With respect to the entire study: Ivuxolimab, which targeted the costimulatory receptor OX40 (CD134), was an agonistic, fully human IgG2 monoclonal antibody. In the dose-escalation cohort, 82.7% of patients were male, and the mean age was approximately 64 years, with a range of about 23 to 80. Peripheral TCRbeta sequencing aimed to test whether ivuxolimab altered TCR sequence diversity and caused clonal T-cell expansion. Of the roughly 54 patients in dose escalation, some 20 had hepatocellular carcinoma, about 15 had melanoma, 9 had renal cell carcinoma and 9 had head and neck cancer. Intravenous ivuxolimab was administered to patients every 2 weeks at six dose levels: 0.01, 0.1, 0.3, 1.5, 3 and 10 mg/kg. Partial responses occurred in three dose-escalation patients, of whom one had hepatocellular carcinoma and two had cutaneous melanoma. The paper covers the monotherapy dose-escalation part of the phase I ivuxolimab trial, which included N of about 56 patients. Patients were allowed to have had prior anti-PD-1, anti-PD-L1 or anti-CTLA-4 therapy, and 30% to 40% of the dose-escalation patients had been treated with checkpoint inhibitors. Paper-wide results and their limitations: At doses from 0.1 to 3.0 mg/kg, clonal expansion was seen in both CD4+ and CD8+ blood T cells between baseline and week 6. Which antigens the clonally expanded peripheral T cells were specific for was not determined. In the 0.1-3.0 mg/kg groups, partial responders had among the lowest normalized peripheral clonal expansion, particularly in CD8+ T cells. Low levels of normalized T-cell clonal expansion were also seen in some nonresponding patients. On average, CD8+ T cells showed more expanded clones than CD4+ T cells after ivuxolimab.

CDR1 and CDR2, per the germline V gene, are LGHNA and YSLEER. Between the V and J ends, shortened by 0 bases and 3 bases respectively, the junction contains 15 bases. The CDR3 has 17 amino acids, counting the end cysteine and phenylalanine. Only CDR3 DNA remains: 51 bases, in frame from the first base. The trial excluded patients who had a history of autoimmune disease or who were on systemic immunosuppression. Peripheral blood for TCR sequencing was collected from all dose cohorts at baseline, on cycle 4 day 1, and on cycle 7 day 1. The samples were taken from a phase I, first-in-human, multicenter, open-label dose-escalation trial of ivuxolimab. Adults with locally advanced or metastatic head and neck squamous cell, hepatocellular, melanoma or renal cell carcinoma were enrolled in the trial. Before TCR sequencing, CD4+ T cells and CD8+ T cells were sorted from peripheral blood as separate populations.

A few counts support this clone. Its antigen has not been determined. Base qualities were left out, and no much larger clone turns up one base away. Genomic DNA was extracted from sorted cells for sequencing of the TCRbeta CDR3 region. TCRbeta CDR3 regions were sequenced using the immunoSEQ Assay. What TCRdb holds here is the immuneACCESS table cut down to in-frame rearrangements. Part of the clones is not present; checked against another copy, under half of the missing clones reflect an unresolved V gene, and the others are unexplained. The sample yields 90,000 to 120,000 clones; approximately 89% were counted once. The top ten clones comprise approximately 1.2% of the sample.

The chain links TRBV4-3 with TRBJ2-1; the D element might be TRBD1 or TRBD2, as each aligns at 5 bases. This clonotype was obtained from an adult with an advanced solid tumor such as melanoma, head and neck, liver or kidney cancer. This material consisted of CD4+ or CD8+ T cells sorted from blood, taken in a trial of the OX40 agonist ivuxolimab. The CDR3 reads CASSQETGPGIYNEQFF. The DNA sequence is TGCGCCAGCAGCCAAGAAACGGGGCCGGGGATCTACAATGAGCAGTTCTTC.